Listed below are T cell receptor beta chains from one sample, sequenced in a study of cytomegalovirus exposure and HLA in healthy donors. Only in-frame clones appear in the TCRdb table, and some are missing; sequencing was by immunoSEQ multiplex PCR. The table lists about 160,000 clones, 85% of them singletons. The sequenced sample consisted of PBMCs. The source of these receptors is a boy aged 2 to 10 in good health and CMV-seronegative. CDR3s include the opening cysteine and the closing phenylalanine or tryptophan. The D gene is left open where the match is weak. Rows may omit the clone size; those that give it use once, few, many or a size class.

v_gene	abundance	j_gene	d_gene	CDR3nt	CDR3aa
TRBV27	.	TRBJ2-7	.	TGTGCCAGCAGTCCCCATTGGGGCGTAATCTACGAGCAGTACTTC	CASSPHWGVIYEQYF
TRBV5-1	medium-sized	TRBJ1-1	.	TGCGCCAGCCAACCTCTTTCGGGGGGCACTGAAGCTTTCTTT	CASQPLSGGTEAFF
TRBV5-1	once	TRBJ2-1	.	TGCGCCAGCAGCTCGATTCCGGGAAATGAGCAGTTCTTC	CASSSIPGNEQFF
TRBV6-1	.	TRBJ2-7	.	TGTGCCTACAGACGGGAACGCTCCTACGAGCAGTACTTC	CAYRRERSYEQYF
TRBV2	.	TRBJ2-3	TRBD1	TGTGCCAGCAGAACAGGGGCACTCACAGATACGCAGTATTTT	CASRTGALTDTQYF
TRBV6-6	few	TRBJ2-2	TRBD1	TGTGCCAGCAGGGGAAGGACAGGAAGGAACACCGGGGAGCTGTTTTTT	CASRGRTGRNTGELFF
TRBV13	.	TRBJ2-2	.	TGTGCCAGCAGCTTAGGGGCCCTGGGCGCCGGGGAGCTGTTTTTT	CASSLGALGAGELFF
TRBV14	.	TRBJ1-2	.	TGTGCCAGCAGTTTTGGGGCGTACTATGGCTACACCTTC	CASSFGAYYGYTF
TRBV2	.	TRBJ2-2	.	TGTGCCAGCAGGCCTGGACGGTGGCTGAACACCGGGGAGCTGGTTTTT	CASRPGRWLNTGELVF
TRBV9	.	TRBJ1-2	TRBD1	TGTGCCAGCAGCGCGGGACAGTTCTATGGCTACACCTTC	CASSAGQFYGYTF
TRBV19	once	TRBJ2-5	TRBD1	TGTGCCATAATAGGGGGCAGGGGAGAGACCCAGTACTTC	CAIIGGRGETQYF
TRBV27	.	TRBJ2-7	.	TGTGCCAGCAGTCAAGGACAGTTCCCCTACGAGCAGTACTTC	CASSQGQFPYEQYF
TRBV19	.	TRBJ1-5	.	TGTGCCACCAGGAGGGACGGGGGGATTCCCCAGCATTTT	CATRRDGGIPQHF
TRBV5-1	.	TRBJ2-7	.	TGCGCCAGCAGCTTGGAGCCGGGAACGGTTGAGCAGTACTTC	CASSLEPGTVEQYF
TRBV13	.	TRBJ1-2	TRBD1	TGTGCCAGCAGCTTCATCGCCGGGACAGGGGGGGAGGGCTACACCTTC	CASSFIAGTGGEGYTF
TRBV27	.	TRBJ2-5	.	TGTGCCAGCAGTTCATCCATCGGACGAGGGTGGAAGACCCAGTACTTC	CASSSSIGRGWKTQYF
TRBV7-2	.	TRBJ1-5	.	TGTGCCAGGTACGGGCGGGGTGATAGCAATCAGCCCCAGCATTTT	CARYGRGDSNQPQHF
TRBV28	.	TRBJ1-1	.	TGTGCCAGCAGTTTACATGCGACAGCTATGAACACTGAAGCTTTCTTT	CASSLHATAMNTEAFF
TRBV29-1	.	TRBJ1-2	.	TGCAGCGTCCTGACAGACGCCTACTATGGCTACACCTTC	CSVLTDAYYGYTF
TRBV4-1	.	TRBJ2-7	.	TGCGCCAGCAGCCAAGGGGGATATGGGGCGATCTACGAGCAGTACTTC	CASSQGGYGAIYEQYF
TRBV27	.	TRBJ1-5	.	TGTGCCAGCAGTTCCTGGGAGGGAAGGGGCAATCAGCCCCAGCATTTT	CASSSWEGRGNQPQHF
TRBV6-1	.	TRBJ2-3	.	TGTGCCAGCAGGAGGGTGTATGGGGATACGCAGTATTTT	CASRRVYGDTQYF
TRBV10-3	.	TRBJ2-5	.	TGTGCCATCACCGCGAATAAGACCCAGTACTTC	CAITANKTQYF
TRBV18	.	TRBJ1-2	TRBD1	TGTGCCAGCTCACCACAACAGGGGACTAACTATGGCTACACCTTC	CASSPQQGTNYGYTF
TRBV29-1	.	TRBJ1-2	TRBD1	TGCAGCGTGACAGGGAGAAATGGCTACACCTTC	CSVTGRNGYTF
TRBV5-1	.	TRBJ2-1	.	TGCGCCAGCAGCCCGGGGGGCCGTAGGATCGATGAGCAGTTCTTC	CASSPGGRRIDEQFF
TRBV6-5	.	TRBJ2-2	.	TGTGCCAGCAGTTACGGGGGGTCGGACGGGGAGCTGTTTTTT	CASSYGGSDGELFF
TRBV11-2	.	TRBJ1-5	.	TGTGCCAGCAGCTTATTTCGGGGGCCCCAGCATTTT	CASSLFRGPQHF
TRBV19	.	TRBJ2-7	TRBD1	TGTGCCAGTAGTATCTCGGGACAGGGGAGTCGCCACGAGCAGTACTTC	CASSISGQGSRHEQYF
TRBV6-5	.	TRBJ1-1	.	TGTGCCAGCAGTTACTCGCAGGACTCTATGAACACTGAAGCTTTCTTT	CASSYSQDSMNTEAFF
TRBV5-1	.	TRBJ2-7	TRBD2	TGCGCCAGCAGCTTTCGCGCGGGAGGGCCCTACGAGCAGTACTTC	CASSFRAGGPYEQYF
TRBV14	.	TRBJ2-2	.	TGTGCCAGCAGCCTCCGGTCCGGGAGGAACACCGGGGAGCTGTTTTTT	CASSLRSGRNTGELFF
TRBV6-1	.	TRBJ2-7	TRBD1	TGTGCCAGCAGTTCCGGGACAGGGGGCTACGAGCAGTACTTC	CASSSGTGGYEQYF
TRBV10-2	.	TRBJ2-5	.	TGCGCCAGCAGCCCTGGGGAGACTCAGTACTTC	CASSPGETQYF
TRBV27	.	TRBJ1-5	TRBD1	TGTGCCAGCAGTTTAGGGACAGTCAATCAGCCCCAGCATTTT	CASSLGTVNQPQHF
TRBV5-1	.	TRBJ1-1	.	TGCGCCAGCAGCTTAGACAGGATGGTAGGGAACACTGAAGCTTTCTTT	CASSLDRMVGNTEAFF
TRBV7-9	.	TRBJ1-2	TRBD1	TGTGCCAGCAGCTTAGAAGGACAGGGGGCGCGTGGCTACACCTTC	CASSLEGQGARGYTF
TRBV19	.	TRBJ1-5	.	TGTGCCAGTACCCCGGACGGGAGAATCTCTCAGCCCCAGCATTTT	CASTPDGRISQPQHF
TRBV9	.	TRBJ2-1	TRBD2	TGTGCCAGCAGCGACGACGGGGGGAGCTCCTACAATGAGCAGTTCTTC	CASSDDGGSSYNEQFF
TRBV7-9	.	TRBJ1-2	TRBD1	TGTGCCAGCAGCCCCCGGACAGGGCATGGCTACACCTTC	CASSPRTGHGYTF
TRBV28	.	TRBJ2-7	TRBD1	TGTGCCAGCACCCTGACAGGGAACTACGAGCAGTACTTC	CASTLTGNYEQYF
TRBV7-9	.	TRBJ1-1	TRBD1	TGTGCCAGCAGCTTCTTGGACAGGGGCGAAACTGAAGCTTTCTTT	CASSFLDRGETEAFF
TRBV4-1	.	TRBJ2-1	TRBD2	TGCGCCAGCAGCCAAGAGGGTAGCGGGAGCTCCTACAATGAGCAGTTCTTC	CASSQEGSGSSYNEQFF
TRBV28	.	TRBJ2-7	TRBD2	TGTGCCAGCAGTTTTCGACAGTCCCTCGGGAGGGAGCAGTACTTC	CASSFRQSLGREQYF
TRBV6-5	.	TRBJ1-1	.	TGTGCCAGCGGGGCCTCTGAAGCTTTCTTT	CASGASEAFF
TRBV9	few	TRBJ2-3	TRBD2	TGTGCCAGCAGCCCGGGACTAGCGGGGGCAGATACGCAGTATTTT	CASSPGLAGADTQYF
TRBV13	.	TRBJ2-3	TRBD2	TGTGCCAGCAGCCTCGGACTAGCGTGGAGCACAGATACGCAGTATTTT	CASSLGLAWSTDTQYF
TRBV11-3	.	TRBJ2-3	TRBD2	TGTGCCAGCAGCCACGGACTAGCGGGAGCGGATACGCAGTATTTT	CASSHGLAGADTQYF
TRBV7-2	few	TRBJ2-3	TRBD2	TGTGCCAGCAGCTTAGGAGGACTAGCGAACACAGATACGCAGTATTTT	CASSLGGLANTDTQYF
TRBV18	.	TRBJ1-3	.	TGTGCCAGCTCACCAGGCTCCCACTCTGGAAACACCATATATTTT	CASSPGSHSGNTIYF
TRBV30	.	TRBJ2-5	TRBD1	TGTGCCTGGAGCAGGGGGAGTGAGGAGACCCAGTACTTC	CAWSRGSEETQYF
TRBV5-1	once	TRBJ2-7	TRBD2	TGCGCCAGCAGCCTAAGCGGGGCCAGCTCCTACGAGCAGTACTTC	CASSLSGASSYEQYF
TRBV30	.	TRBJ1-2	TRBD1	TGTGCCTGGTCGGACAGGGAAAAGGGCTACACCTTC	CAWSDREKGYTF
TRBV6-5	once	TRBJ1-1	.	TGTGCCAGACCCCAGGGCTACGGCACTGAAGCTTTCTTT	CARPQGYGTEAFF
TRBV30	.	TRBJ1-3	TRBD1	TGTGCCTGGAGTCCGGCAGGGGGCCTCCCTGCCACCCTTTCCTCTGGAAACACCATATATTTT	CAWSPAGGLPATLSSGNTIYF